Presented here are 12 T cell receptor beta chains from one specimen sequenced in a study of regulatory T cells in long-lasting Graves disease. Arm-PCR of CDR3 regions and iRepertoire HTBI primers were the basis on which TCR beta libraries were built. TCRdb used MiXCR to reprocess the multiplex PCR reads, holding one entry per CDR3 protein. This table holds some 560,000 distinct CDR3 sequences, 15% to 20% found once. The time point denotes: newly diagnosed GD, antithyroid drugs for less than 3 months. Extracted PBMC RNA gave rise to the TCR library. This sample was shared with a second study, whose subject was T cells in Graves' hyperthyroidism and ophthalmopathy.

Sequenced material: peripheral blood mononuclear cells (PBMCs), taken at new diagnosis, from a patient treated with antithyroid drugs. The source is a woman aged 40-60 years with Graves disease.

The V gene is TRBV19, the J gene TRBJ2-1, with 7 bases fitting TRBD1. The CDR3 runs 13 residues. V shed 3 bases and J 7 bases; nucleotides not matched to a gene: 3. Germline lookup yields CDR1 LNHDA and CDR2 SQIVND (reference sequence). CDR3 in amino acids: CASSIRQGNEQFF. The CDR3, as DNA: TGTGCCAGTAGTATCCGACAGGGAAATGAGCAGTTCTTC.

This clonotype was seen more than once but under ten times. A read error may account for a junction end that differs from germline. DNA of the CDR3: TGTGCCAGCGGTTTTGGTGCTACGAACCCCTATGGCTACACCTTC. It translates to CASGFGATNPYGYTF. The chain carries TRBV12-3 or TRBV12-4 and TRBJ1-2; no clear D. The CDR3 loop spans 15 amino acids.

This clonotype was recorded a few times. V is TRBV10-3 and J is TRBJ2-7; 12 bases are shared with TRBD2. Germline CDR1 reads ENHRY; CDR2 reads SYGVKD. V shed 4 bases and J 9 bases; nucleotides not matched to a gene: 16. The CDR3 is 17 residues long. The CDR3: CAISASTTSGGPSSQYF. Written as DNA, the CDR3 is TGTGCCATCAGTGCCTCTACGACTAGCGGGGGACCCTCGTCGCAGTACTTC.

This clonotype occurred many times. Written as DNA, the CDR3 is TGCAGCTTGCAGGTTTTCGAGACCCAGTACTTC. Translated, it gives CSLQVFETQYF. This chain links TRBV29-1 with TRBJ2-5, with D hard to call. The CDR3 consists of 11 residues. V lost 8 bases and J 5 bases, leaving 12 bases between the germline ends. Germline CDR1 SQVTM, CDR2 ANQGSEA.

This clonotype turned up a few times. V is TRBV18 and J is TRBJ2-1; D unresolved. Trimming stripped 0 bases from V and 6 bases from J, with 9 bases between. The germline V gene has CDR1 KGHSH and CDR2 LQKENI. This CDR3 contains 14 residues. The CDR3 loop reads CASSPPNSLNEQFF. In nucleotides, the CDR3 is TGTGCCAGCTCACCACCGAACAGTCTCAATGAGCAGTTCTTC.

This sequence joins TRBV27 and TRBJ2-7; TRBD1 matches 9 bases. The CDR3 covers 13 residues. Germline values: CDR1 MNHEY, CDR2 SMNVEV (reference sequence). V lost 3 bases to trimming and J lost 6 bases; unmatched junction nucleotides: 3. CDR3 sequence (DNA): TGTGCCAGCAGTTTCAGGACAGGGGTCGAGCAGTACTTC. Residues: CASSFRTGVEQYF.

The sample holds many counts of this clonotype. This chain uses TRBV30 with TRBJ2-7; TRBD1 aligns across 9 bases. Looked up from germline, CDR1 is GTSNPN and CDR2 is SVGIG (reference sequence). The CDR3 extends over 14 amino acids. The V gene end was trimmed by 0 bases and the J gene end by 1 base; junction bases not matched to a gene: 1. DNA of the CDR3: TGTGCCTGGAGTGTAGGGACAGGGTCCTACGAGCAGTACTTC. It encodes CAWSVGTGSYEQYF.

Comment on this clonotype: This may be a read error: a much more frequent sequence differs by one nucleotide. The chain joins TRBV12-3 or TRBV12-4 to TRBJ1-1, with D perhaps TRBD1 (5 bases). V lost 6 bases and J 4 bases, leaving 21 bases between the germline ends. The CDR3 has 16 residues. The CDR3 bases are TGTGCCAGCAGCCGCGCCGCCGCCCCAGGGATCACTGAAGCTTTCTTT. Its protein is CASSRAAAPGITEAFF.

This clonotype was recorded many times. The J gene is TRBJ2-3, the V gene TRBV5-1, with a possible D match to TRBD2 (6 bases). V lost 4 bases to trimming and J lost 8 bases, with 11 bases between them. The CDR3 sequence is 12 residues long. Germline CDR1 is SGHRS and CDR2 is YFSETQ. The CDR3 sequence is CASSQHSGTQYF. The CDR3 nucleotides are TGCGCCAGCAGCCAACATAGCGGTACGCAGTATTTT.

This clonotype was recorded a few times. The V gene is TRBV10-3, the J gene TRBJ1-2; TRBD1 matches 7 bases. J gave up 6 bases and V 3 bases, and 4 bases lay outside the gene matches. CDR3 length: 13 amino acids. The germline V gene has CDR1 ENHRY and CDR2 SYGVKD. As DNA, the CDR3 is TGTGCCATCAGTGAAGGACAGGACCATGGCTACACCTTC. This translates into CAISEGQDHGYTF.

CDR3 DNA sequence: TGTGCCAGCAGCCTTTGGAGGGGTTCAGGGGCGGGGAACACTGAAGCTTTCTTT. Residues: CASSLWRGSGAGNTEAFF. The chain combines TRBV7-8 with TRBJ1-1; possibly TRBD1 for D (6 bases). CDR1 SGHVS and CDR2 FQNEAQ come from the germline V gene. The CDR3 has 18 residues. V lost 5 bases and J 1 base, leaving 23 bases between the germline ends.

The V call is TRBV10-3, the J call TRBJ1-2; D remains unclear. The CDR3 is 12 amino acids. Germline CDR1 reads ENHRY; CDR2 reads SYGVKD. V was cut by 3 bases and J by 4 bases, with 6 bases left in between. This chain's CDR3 is CAISEGFYGYTF. In DNA form, the CDR3 reads TGTGCCATCAGTGAAGGTTTCTATGGCTACACCTTC.